This T cell receptor (beta chain) derives from a study of blood T cell repertoires in COVID-19. Overall study context: Collection of acute and convalescent COVID-19 samples took place in the United States, Italy and Spain. PBMCs, B-cell-depleted T cells, or T cells were the source of the cDNA or gDNA that made up the material.

Study members were between about 18 and 90 years old and lived in roughly 24 US regions. Germline loops: CDR1 SGHNT, CDR2 YYREEE (reference sequence). This CDR3 comprises 14 residues. J was trimmed by 3 bases and V by 4 bases; bases with no gene match: 4. Original analysis: How many nucleated cells were present was estimated from reference gene primer amplification. Clones were read by immunoSEQ multiplex PCR, and TCRdb kept only the in-frame ones, dropping some. That table is the source of V, J and clone size, and D and trimming were worked out from the DNA. The profile shows approximately 290,000 clones, 80% to 90% of them singletons.

The sample consisted of PBMCs or T cells enriched from blood (not recorded which). The rearrangement joins TRBV5-4 to TRBJ2-7, with 10 bases fitting TRBD2. This TCR derives from a woman aged 25 to 45 who had recovered from COVID-19. The CDR3 protein is CASSRTSGDYEQYF. The CDR3 DNA sequence: TGTGCCAGCAGCCGGACTAGCGGAGACTACGAGCAGTACTTC.